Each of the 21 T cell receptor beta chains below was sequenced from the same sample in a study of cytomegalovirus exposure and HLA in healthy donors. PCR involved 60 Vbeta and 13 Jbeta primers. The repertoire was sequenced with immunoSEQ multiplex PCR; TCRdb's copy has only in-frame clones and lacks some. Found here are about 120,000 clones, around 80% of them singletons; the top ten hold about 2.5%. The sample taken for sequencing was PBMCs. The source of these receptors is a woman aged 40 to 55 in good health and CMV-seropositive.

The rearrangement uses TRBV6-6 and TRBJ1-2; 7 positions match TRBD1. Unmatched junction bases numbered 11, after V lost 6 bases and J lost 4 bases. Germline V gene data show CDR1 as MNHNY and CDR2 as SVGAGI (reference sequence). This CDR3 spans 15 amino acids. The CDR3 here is CASRAGSQGLYGYTF. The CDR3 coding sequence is TGTGCCAGCAGGGCCGGTTCACAGGGGCTCTATGGCTACACCTTC.

DNA of the CDR3: TGCGCCAGCAGCCAAGACAGGGTCCAAGAGACCCAGTACTTC. As protein: CASSQDRVQETQYF. This chain connects TRBV4-1 to TRBJ2-5; weak D call: TRBD1 (5 bases). CDR1 is MGHRA and CDR2 is YSYEKL in the germline V gene. The CDR3 is 14 residues long. The V end was cut by 0 bases, the J end by 1 base, with 6 bases between.

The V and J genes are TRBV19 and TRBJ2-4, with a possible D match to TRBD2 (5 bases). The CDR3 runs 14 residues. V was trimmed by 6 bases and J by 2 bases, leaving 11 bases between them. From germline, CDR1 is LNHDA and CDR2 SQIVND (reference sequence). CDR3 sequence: CASSLAQTKNIQYF. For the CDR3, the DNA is TGTGCCAGTAGCCTAGCACAAACCAAAAACATTCAGTACTTC.

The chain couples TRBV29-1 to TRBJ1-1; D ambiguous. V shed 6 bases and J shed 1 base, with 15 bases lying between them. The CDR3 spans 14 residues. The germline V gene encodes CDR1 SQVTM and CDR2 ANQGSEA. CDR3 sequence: CSVLDGVQNTEAFF. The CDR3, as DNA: TGCAGCGTGTTGGACGGGGTGCAGAACACTGAAGCTTTCTTT.

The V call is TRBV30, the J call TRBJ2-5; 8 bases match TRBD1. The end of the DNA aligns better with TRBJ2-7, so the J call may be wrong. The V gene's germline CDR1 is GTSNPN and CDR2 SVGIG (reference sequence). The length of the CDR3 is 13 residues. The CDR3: CAWRGQASYEQYF. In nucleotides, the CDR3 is TGTGCCTGGAGGGGACAGGCCTCCTACGAGCAGTACTTC.

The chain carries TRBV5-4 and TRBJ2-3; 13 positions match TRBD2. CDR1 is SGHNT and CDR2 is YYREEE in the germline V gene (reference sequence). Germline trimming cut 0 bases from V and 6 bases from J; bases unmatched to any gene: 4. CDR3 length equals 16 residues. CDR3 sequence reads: CASSLGGTSGMDTQYF. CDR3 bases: TGTGCCAGCAGCTTGGGCGGGACTAGCGGGATGGATACGCAGTATTTT.

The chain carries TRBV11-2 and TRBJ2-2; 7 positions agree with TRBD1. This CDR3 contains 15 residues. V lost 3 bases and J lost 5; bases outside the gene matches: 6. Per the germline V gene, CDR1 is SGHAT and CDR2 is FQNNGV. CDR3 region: CASSFGRTGTGELFF. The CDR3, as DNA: TGTGCCAGCAGCTTCGGTAGGACAGGAACCGGGGAGCTGTTTTTT.

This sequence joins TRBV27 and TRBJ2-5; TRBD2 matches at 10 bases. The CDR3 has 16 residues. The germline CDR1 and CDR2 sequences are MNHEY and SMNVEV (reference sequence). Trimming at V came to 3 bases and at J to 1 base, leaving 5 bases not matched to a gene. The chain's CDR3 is CASSFSWTSGQETQYF. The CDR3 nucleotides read TGTGCCAGCAGTTTTTCCTGGACTAGCGGCCAAGAGACCCAGTACTTC.

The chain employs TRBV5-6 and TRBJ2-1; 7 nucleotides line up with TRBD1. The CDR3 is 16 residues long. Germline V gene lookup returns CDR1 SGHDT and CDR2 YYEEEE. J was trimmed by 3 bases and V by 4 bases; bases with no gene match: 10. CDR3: CASSTEGTDLYNEQFF. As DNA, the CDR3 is TGTGCCAGCAGCACGGAAGGGACAGACCTCTACAATGAGCAGTTCTTC.

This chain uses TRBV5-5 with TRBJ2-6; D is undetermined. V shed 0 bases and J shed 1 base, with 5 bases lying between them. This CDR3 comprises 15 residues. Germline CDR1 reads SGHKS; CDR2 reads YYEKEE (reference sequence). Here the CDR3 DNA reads TGTGCCAGCAGCTTGGCGGGTTCTGGGGCCAACGTCCTGACTTTC. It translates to CASSLAGSGANVLTF.

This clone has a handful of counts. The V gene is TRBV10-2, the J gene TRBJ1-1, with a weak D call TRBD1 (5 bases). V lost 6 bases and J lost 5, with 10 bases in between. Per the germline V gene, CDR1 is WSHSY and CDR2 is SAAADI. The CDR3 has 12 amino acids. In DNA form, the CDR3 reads TGCGCCAGCAGAGACAGTAGTACTGAAGCTTTCTTT. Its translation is CASRDSSTEAFF.

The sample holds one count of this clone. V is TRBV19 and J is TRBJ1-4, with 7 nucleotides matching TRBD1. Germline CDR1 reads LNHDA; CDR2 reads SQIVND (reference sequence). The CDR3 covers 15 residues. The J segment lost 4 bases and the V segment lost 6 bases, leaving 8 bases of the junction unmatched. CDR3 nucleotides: TGTGCCAGTAGCACCGGGACAGCCAATAATGAAAAACTGTTTTTT. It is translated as CASSTGTANNEKLFF. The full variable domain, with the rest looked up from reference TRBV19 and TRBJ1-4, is DGGITQSPKYLFRKEGQNVTLSCEQNLNHDAMYWYRQDPGQGLRLIYYSQIVNDFQKGDIAEGYSVSREKKESFPLTVTSAQKNPTAFYLCASSTGTANNEKLFFGSGTQLSVL.

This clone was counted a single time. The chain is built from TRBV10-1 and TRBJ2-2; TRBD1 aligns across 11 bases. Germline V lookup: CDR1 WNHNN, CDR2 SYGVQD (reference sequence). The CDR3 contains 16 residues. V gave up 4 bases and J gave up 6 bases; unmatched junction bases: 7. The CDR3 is CASSVHGTGGSGELFF. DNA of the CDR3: TGCGCCAGCAGTGTCCACGGGACAGGGGGTTCCGGGGAGCTGTTTTTT.

The CDR3 bases are TGTGCCAGCAGCTTGCAACAAGAGACCCAGTACTTC. Its translation is CASSLQQETQYF. The V call is TRBV5-4, the J call TRBJ2-5; D uncertain. CDR3 length equals 12 residues. V lost 1 base, J lost 2 bases, and 3 bases lay in between. CDR1 is SGHNT and CDR2 is YYREEE in the germline V gene (reference sequence). The variable domain in full, with the rest retrieved from reference TRBV5-4 and TRBJ2-5, is ETGVTQSPTHLIKTRGQQVTLRCSSQSGHNTVSWYQQALGQGPQFIFQYYREEENGRGNFPPRFSGLQFPNYSSELNVNALELDDSALYLCASSLQQETQYFGPGTRLLVL.

CDR3 in DNA: TGTGCCAGCAGCCCGATCCACAGCTACGAGCAGTACTTC. Translating gives CASSPIHSYEQYF. The chain links TRBV13 to TRBJ2-7; D is unclear. This CDR3 has 13 residues. Germline assignment: CDR1 PRHDT and CDR2 FYEKMQ (reference sequence). The V gene lost 5 bases and the J gene lost 3 bases, with 11 bases spanning the gap.

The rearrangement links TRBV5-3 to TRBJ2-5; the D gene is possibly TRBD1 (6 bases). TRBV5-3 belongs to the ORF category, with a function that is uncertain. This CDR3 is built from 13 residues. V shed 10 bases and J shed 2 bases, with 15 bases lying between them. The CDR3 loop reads CARVNRAQETQYF. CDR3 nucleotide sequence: TGTGCCCGAGTTAACAGGGCGCAAGAGACCCAGTACTTC.

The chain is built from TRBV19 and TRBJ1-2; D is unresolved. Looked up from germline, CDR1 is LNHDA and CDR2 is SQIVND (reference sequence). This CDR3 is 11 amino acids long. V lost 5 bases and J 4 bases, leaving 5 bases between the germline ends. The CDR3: CASSLSYGYTF. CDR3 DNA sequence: TGTGCCAGTAGTCTTTCCTATGGCTACACCTTC. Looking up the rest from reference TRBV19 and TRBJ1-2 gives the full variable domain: DGGITQSPKYLFRKEGQNVTLSCEQNLNHDAMYWYRQDPGQGLRLIYYSQIVNDFQKGDIAEGYSVSREKKESFPLTVTSAQKNPTAFYLCASSLSYGYTFGSGTRLTVV.

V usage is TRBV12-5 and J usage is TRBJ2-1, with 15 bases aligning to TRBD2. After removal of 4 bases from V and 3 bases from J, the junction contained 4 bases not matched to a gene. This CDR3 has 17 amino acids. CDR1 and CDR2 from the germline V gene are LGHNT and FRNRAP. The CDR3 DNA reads TGTGCTAGTGGTTGGACTAGCGGGGGGGCCGGCTACAATGAGCAGTTCTTC. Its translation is CASGWTSGGAGYNEQFF.

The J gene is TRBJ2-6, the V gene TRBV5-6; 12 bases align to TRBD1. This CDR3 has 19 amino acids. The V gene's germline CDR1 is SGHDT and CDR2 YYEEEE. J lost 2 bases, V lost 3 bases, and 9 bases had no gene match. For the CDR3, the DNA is TGTGCCAGCAGCTACCACCCGGGACAGGGGGCCCCTGGGGCCAACGTCCTGACTTTC. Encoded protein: CASSYHPGQGAPGANVLTF.

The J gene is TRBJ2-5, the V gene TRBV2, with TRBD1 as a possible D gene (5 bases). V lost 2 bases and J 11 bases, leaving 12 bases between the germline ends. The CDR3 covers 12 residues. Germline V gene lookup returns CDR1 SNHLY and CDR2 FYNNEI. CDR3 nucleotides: TGTGCCAGCAGTGAACAGGGTTTAGAGCAGTACTTC. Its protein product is CASSEQGLEQYF.

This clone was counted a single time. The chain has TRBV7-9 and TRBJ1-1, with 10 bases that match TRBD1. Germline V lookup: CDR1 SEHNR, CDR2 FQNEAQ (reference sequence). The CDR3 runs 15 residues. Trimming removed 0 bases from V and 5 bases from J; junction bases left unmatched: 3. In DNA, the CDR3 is TGTGCCAGCAGCTTAGCGCGGACAGGGGGGACTGAAGCTTTCTTT. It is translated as CASSLARTGGTEAFF.